The 29 T cell receptor beta chains below come from one sample, sequenced in a study of shared clonotypes between healthy human individuals (dated by TCRdb to about 2020). Preparation of the library involved the immunoSEQ multiplex PCR assay. Not all clones reach the TCRdb copy of this immuneACCESS table, which keeps in-frame sequences only. Checked studies attribute under half of the gap to unresolved V genes and leave the rest unexplained. This sample is represented by 550,000 to 850,000 clones; 55% to 80% of them were singletons. The ten biggest clones cover under 2% of the sample. Source material: memory CD4+ T cells sorted from blood. Reading the label with the study, this specimen's cell subset or site is: CD45RA-negative fraction. Receptor source: a woman in her thirties in good health.

This clone was recorded at least ten times. This rearrangement joins TRBV20-1 to TRBJ1-1; D remains ambiguous. In germline, CDR1 is DFQATT, CDR2 SNEGSKA (reference sequence). This CDR3 has 11 amino acids. Trimming removed 4 bases at V and 8 bases at J, with 11 bases between. CDR3 in DNA: TGCAGTGCTACCCGGGAGGTGGAAGCTTTCTTT. It yields the protein CSATREVEAFF.

J is TRBJ2-1 and V is TRBV4-2; TRBD2 matches at 8 bases. CDR1 and CDR2 from the germline V gene are LGHNA and YNFKEQ. The CDR3 is made up of 16 amino acids. J lost 2 bases, V lost 0 bases, and 3 bases had no gene match. CDR3 sequence (DNA): TGTGCCAGCAGCCAAGACCCAGCGGGGGCCTACAATGAGCAGTTCTTC. Protein sequence: CASSQDPAGAYNEQFF.

The chain is built from TRBV7-8 and TRBJ2-7, with no clear D. Germline CDR1 SGHVS, CDR2 FQNEAQ. The CDR3 length is 11 residues. The germline V and J ends were trimmed by 2 bases and 6 bases, with 5 bases remaining between them. The CDR3: CASSLWVEQYF. In DNA, the CDR3 is TGTGCCAGCAGCTTATGGGTCGAGCAGTACTTC. The full variable domain, completed using reference TRBV7-8 and TRBJ2-7, is GAGVSQSPRYKVAKRGQDVALRCDPISGHVSLFWYQQALGQGPEFLTYFQNEAQLDKSGLPSDRFFAERPEGSVSTLKIQRTQQEDSAVYLCASSLWVEQYFGPGTRLTVT.

This clone came up a few times. The chain has TRBV7-7 and TRBJ2-6; weak D call: TRBD2 (5 bases). Looked up from germline, CDR1 is SSHAT and CDR2 is FNYEAQ (reference sequence). The CDR3 runs 16 residues. V lost 5 bases and J 2 bases, leaving 13 bases between the germline ends. Here the CDR3 DNA reads TGTGCCAGCAGCCCGCAGATGGGAGCTGGGGCCAACGTCCTGACTTTC. It yields the protein CASSPQMGAGANVLTF.

This clone was counted only a few times. The chain joins TRBV28 to TRBJ1-2; no reliable D call. Germline lookup yields CDR1 MDHEN and CDR2 SYDVKM. There are 11 residues in the CDR3. V dropped 7 bases and J dropped 7 bases, with 10 bases sitting between them. The CDR3 spells CASTRKRGYTF. CDR3 DNA sequence: TGTGCCAGCACCCGGAAGCGTGGCTACACCTTC.

The V gene is TRBV18, the J gene TRBJ1-4, with TRBD1 identical over 8 bases. This CDR3 has 18 amino acids. CDR1 is KGHSH and CDR2 is LQKENI in the germline V gene. With 0 bases clipped from V and 6 bases from J, the junction kept 12 bases outside the gene matches. The CDR3, as DNA: TGTGCCAGCTCACCACCGTATGGCAGGGGGCGAAATGATGAAAAACTGTTTTTT. The encoded protein is CASSPPYGRGRNDEKLFF.

The rearrangement joins TRBV27 to TRBJ2-6; perhaps TRBD1 as D (6 bases). CDR3 length: 17 residues. Trimming stripped 5 bases from V and 0 bases from J, with 14 bases between. CDR1 is MNHEY, CDR2 SMNVEV, per germline (reference sequence). CDR3 sequence (DNA): TGTGCCAGCAGTCCACTGGGACACGACTCTGGGGCCAACGTCCTGACTTTC. Translating it yields CASSPLGHDSGANVLTF.

V usage is TRBV10-1 and J usage is TRBJ1-1; D is possibly TRBD1 (5 bases). The CDR3 is made up of 15 amino acids. Trimming removed 0 bases at V and 0 bases at J, with 8 bases between. Germline CDR1 reads WNHNN; CDR2 reads SYGVQD (reference sequence). The CDR3: CASSESGGLNTEAFF. Written as DNA, the CDR3 is TGCGCCAGCAGTGAGTCCGGGGGATTGAACACTGAAGCTTTCTTT.

The genes are TRBV4-1 and TRBJ2-6; 14 positions agree with TRBD2. With V trimmed by 0 bases and J by 4 bases, 5 bases remained unmatched. The V gene's germline CDR1 is MGHRA and CDR2 YSYEKL. The length of the CDR3 is 19 residues. In DNA form, the CDR3 reads TGCGCCAGCAGCCAAGATCTGACTAGCGGGAGGGCCGGGGCCAACGTCCTGACTTTC. This codes for CASSQDLTSGRAGANVLTF.

This clone is a singleton in its sample. This sequence joins TRBV5-4 and TRBJ2-7; 8 bases are shared with TRBD2. The CDR3 runs 17 residues. Germline V CDR1 and CDR2: SGHNT, YYREEE (reference sequence). The J segment lost 0 bases and the V segment lost 0 bases, leaving 8 bases of the junction unmatched. The CDR3 DNA is TGTGCCAGCAGCTTGGGGGGCCTAGCGGGCATCTCCTACGAGCAGTACTTC. This encodes CASSLGGLAGISYEQYF.

The gene calls are TRBV10-3 and TRBJ2-6, with TRBD1 as a possible D gene (6 bases). Germline CDR1 ENHRY, CDR2 SYGVKD. The CDR3 sequence is 15 residues long. With 8 bases removed from V and 0 bases from J, the gap between germline ends came to 11 bases. CDR3 coding DNA: TGTGCCATCGGACGACAGGCCTCTGGGGCCAACGTCCTGACTTTC. Translated, it gives CAIGRQASGANVLTF.

V is TRBV19 and J is TRBJ2-2; 10 bases map to TRBD2. Germline V gene data show CDR1 as LNHDA and CDR2 as SQIVND (reference sequence). The CDR3 length is 13 residues. In nucleotides, the CDR3 is TGTGCGAGCGGGAGGGCGAACACCGGGGAGCTGTTTTTT. Protein: CASGRANTGELFF. Full variable domain (rest looked up from reference TRBV19 and TRBJ2-2): DGGITQSPKYLFRKEGQNVTLSCEQNLNHDAMYWYRQDPGQGLRLIYYSQIVNDFQKGDIAEGYSVSREKKESFPLTVTSAQKNPTAFYLCASGRANTGELFFGEGSRLTVL.

A note on this clone: Other DNA sequences within the sample encode an identical CDR3. The CDR3 sequence: CASSSYSNQPQHF. DNA for the CDR3: TGTGCCAGCTCCTCTTATAGCAATCAGCCCCAGCATTTT. The J gene is TRBJ1-5, the V gene TRBV18; D not certain. The CDR3 contains 13 residues. Germline CDR1 is KGHSH and CDR2 is LQKENI. V lost 6 bases to trimming and J lost 0 bases, with 6 bases between them.

This clone was detected only a few times. The rearrangement uses TRBV4-1 and TRBJ2-2; D ambiguous. The V end lost 1 base, the J end lost 1 base, and 7 bases lay between the germline ends. The length of the CDR3 is 15 residues. Germline CDR1 reads MGHRA; CDR2 reads YSYEKL. This CDR3 is CASSQVLLNTGELFF. CDR3 bases: TGCGCCAGCAGCCAAGTATTACTGAACACCGGGGAGCTGTTTTTT.

This chain connects TRBV5-1 to TRBJ2-3; 9 bases align to TRBD2. V gave up 4 bases and J gave up 4 bases; unmatched junction bases: 10. The CDR3 consists of 16 residues. CDR1 and CDR2 from the germline V gene are SGHRS and YFSETQ. Written as DNA, the CDR3 is TGCGCCAGCAGCAAGCTGGGACTAGCAAGTTCAGATACGCAGTATTTT. Its protein product is CASSKLGLASSDTQYF.

The chain combines TRBV27 with TRBJ1-5; D gene uncertain. CDR3 length: 13 amino acids. Germline values: CDR1 MNHEY, CDR2 SMNVEV (reference sequence). The V gene lost 2 bases and the J gene lost 5 bases, with 7 bases spanning the gap. CDR3: CASSLEVHQPQHF. DNA for the CDR3: TGTGCCAGCAGTTTAGAGGTGCATCAGCCCCAGCATTTT.

The gene calls are TRBV7-2 and TRBJ2-1; 8 bases map to TRBD2. The CDR3 runs 16 residues. The V gene end was trimmed by 4 bases and the J gene end by 4 bases; junction bases not matched to a gene: 9. CDR1 and CDR2 (germline): SGHTA, FQGNSA. Here the CDR3 DNA reads TGTGCCAGCAGCTCAAAACCGGGACTAGGGTACAATGAGCAGTTCTTC. Translated, it gives CASSSKPGLGYNEQFF.

The chain has TRBV2 and TRBJ2-7; the D gene is possibly TRBD1 (5 bases). This CDR3 contains 14 residues. V was trimmed by 4 bases and J by 6 bases, leaving 16 bases between them. Per germline, CDR1 SNHLY and CDR2 FYNNEI. CDR3 amino acids: CASSGRGYRSEQYF. The CDR3 nucleotides read TGTGCCAGCAGTGGTAGGGGTTATCGGAGCGAGCAGTACTTC.

This sequence joins TRBV18 and TRBJ2-1, with 8 bases fitting TRBD1. Trimming at V came to 1 base and at J to 0 bases, leaving 2 bases not matched to a gene. The germline V gene has CDR1 KGHSH and CDR2 LQKENI. The CDR3 covers 16 residues. The CDR3 is CASSPQGQGSYNEQFF. CDR3 nucleotide sequence: TGTGCCAGCTCACCACAAGGACAGGGCTCCTACAATGAGCAGTTCTTC.

The rearrangement links TRBV27 to TRBJ1-2; D is unresolved. V shed 1 base and J shed 2 bases, with 11 bases lying between them. The length of the CDR3 is 15 residues. From germline, CDR1 is MNHEY and CDR2 SMNVEV (reference sequence). In nucleotides, the CDR3 is TGTGCCAGCAGTTTATATCCGGGATGGAACTATGGCTACACCTTC. As protein: CASSLYPGWNYGYTF.

The chain joins TRBV19 to TRBJ2-2; 9 nucleotides align to TRBD2. The length of the CDR3 is 15 residues. CDR1 is LNHDA and CDR2 is SQIVND in the germline V gene (reference sequence). V dropped 8 bases and J dropped 4; count of bases not matched to a gene: 8. CDR3 in amino acids: CASFSGLAITGELFF. In DNA, the CDR3 is TGTGCCAGTTTCTCGGGACTAGCTATCACCGGGGAGCTGTTTTTT.

This chain joins TRBV5-1 and TRBJ1-1; D is ambiguous. The CDR3 extends over 13 amino acids. Per germline, CDR1 SGHRS and CDR2 YFSETQ. With 5 bases removed from V and 7 bases from J, the gap between germline ends came to 15 bases. DNA of the CDR3: TGCGCCAGCAGGAGTGGGAGCACCGATGAAGCTTTCTTT. Protein sequence: CASRSGSTDEAFF. Together with reference TRBV5-1 and TRBJ1-1, the CDR3 gives the full variable domain: KAGVTQTPRYLIKTRGQQVTLSCSPISGHRSVSWYQQTPGQGLQFLFEYFSETQRNKGNFPGRFSGRQFSNSRSEMNVSTLELGDSALYLCASRSGSTDEAFFGQGTRLTVV.

CDR3 sequence reads: CASSPGIETQYF. DNA for the CDR3: TGTGCCAGCAGTCCGGGTATTGAGACCCAGTACTTC. J is TRBJ2-5 and V is TRBV6-6; D is ambiguous. Trimming left V 5 bases short and J 5 bases short, with 9 bases between. The CDR3 consists of 12 residues. Germline loops: CDR1 MNHNY, CDR2 SVGAGI (reference sequence).

The rearrangement joins TRBV5-4 to TRBJ2-3; 9 bases fit TRBD2. Losses at the gene ends were 2 bases for V and 0 bases for J; bases not matched to a gene: 4. CDR3 length equals 16 residues. The germline gives CDR1 SGHNT, CDR2 YYREEE (reference sequence). The DNA of the CDR3 is TGTGCCAGCAGCTTCGCGGGAGGGACTAGCACAGATACGCAGTATTTT. Protein sequence: CASSFAGGTSTDTQYF. The complete variable domain, with remaining parts taken from reference TRBV5-4 and TRBJ2-3, reads ETGVTQSPTHLIKTRGQQVTLRCSSQSGHNTVSWYQQALGQGPQFIFQYYREEENGRGNFPPRFSGLQFPNYSSELNVNALELDDSALYLCASSFAGGTSTDTQYFGPGTRLTVL.

This clone has more than one count but fewer than ten. This chain connects TRBV7-9 to TRBJ1-1; D gene uncertain. Trimming cost V 4 bases and J 4 bases, with 19 bases left between them. CDR3 length: 16 residues. CDR1 SEHNR and CDR2 FQNEAQ come from the germline V gene (reference sequence). The CDR3 DNA sequence: TGTGCCAGCAGCTCTCGGACCGGGCGCTCAGGCACTGAAGCTTTCTTT. This codes for CASSSRTGRSGTEAFF.

V gene TRBV18 combines with J gene TRBJ2-7, with a weak D call TRBD1 (6 bases). CDR1 and CDR2 from the germline V gene are KGHSH and LQKENI. Trimming cost V 4 bases and J 3 bases, with 13 bases left between them. CDR3 length: 14 residues. Here the CDR3 DNA reads TGTGCCAGCTCACACCGAGGACAGAACTACGAGCAGTACTTC. Translated, it gives CASSHRGQNYEQYF.

Ten or more counts support this clone. The genes are TRBV5-1 and TRBJ2-1; the D call may be TRBD1 or TRBD2 (5 bases each). The CDR3 spans 15 residues. The germline CDR1 and CDR2 sequences are SGHRS and YFSETQ. V was clipped by 4 bases and J by 3 bases, with 14 bases between them. The CDR3 DNA reads TGCGCCAGCAGCCTCCGGGACCCCATCTACAATGAGCAGTTCTTC. Translating it yields CASSLRDPIYNEQFF.

This clone was seen a few times. V gene TRBV18 combines with J gene TRBJ2-2; 10 nucleotides line up with TRBD1. This CDR3 has 16 residues. The germline V gene encodes CDR1 KGHSH and CDR2 LQKENI. Losses at the gene ends were 3 bases for V and 5 bases for J; bases not matched to a gene: 6. CDR3 sequence reads: CASSPAGTGVTGELFF. The CDR3 nucleotides are TGTGCCAGCTCACCCGCCGGGACAGGGGTAACCGGGGAGCTGTTTTTT.

This chain uses TRBV27 with TRBJ2-2; D unclear. Trimming cost V 6 bases and J 6 bases, with 14 bases left between them. Germline V gene sequence: CDR1 MNHEY, CDR2 SMNVEV (reference sequence). The CDR3 length is 14 residues. For the CDR3, the DNA is TGTGCCAGCAGCCGTTCCTACAATTCCGGGGAGCTGTTTTTT. This encodes CASSRSYNSGELFF.